This record covers a single T cell receptor (beta chain). A few counts support this clone. The specificity of this receptor is unknown. Within one base of it there is no much larger clone, and no base qualities were kept. Libraries were prepared through the immunoSEQ multiplex PCR assay. The multiplex PCR relied on a mix of 60 forward primers for TCR Vbeta segments and 13 reverse primers for TCR Jbeta segments. Amplification of the CDR3 region of rearranged TCR beta genes was performed with a multiplex PCR assay on genomic DNA. The amplified TCR beta libraries were sequenced on the Illumina HiSeq System as 87-base-pair reads. From the authors' description of their analysis: Across the 670 or so repertoires, a later analysis counted about 81 million unique TCR beta chains, around 11 million of which were shared by at least two donors. Raw reads were error-corrected and collapsed into unique sequences with a nearest-neighbor algorithm that merged closely related sequences to remove PCR and sequencing errors. To assign V, D and J gene segments, CDR3 sequences were aligned to IMGT reference sequences. Each retained sequence needed at least a six-nucleotide match to both a V gene segment and a J gene segment. A rearrangement counted as productive if the CDR3 had no stop codons and remained in frame with V and J, and every other rearrangement counted as non-productive. Following IMGT convention, CDR3 was defined as the stretch from the second conserved V-encoded cysteine to the conserved J-encoded phenylalanine. In an earlier analysis of 587 of the donors, sequences lacking an unambiguous match to a single V gene segment were excluded. In an earlier analysis of about 590 of the donors, a V segment was called functional when productive rearrangements were above 56.7%, and segregating when the standard deviation between donors exceeded 5%. To diagnose cytomegalovirus status from the catalog of TCR beta chain sequences, a statistical classification framework was built. V and J gene assignment, in a later analysis, came from comparing TCR nucleotide sequences with IMGT/GENE-DB human TR gene sequences. In a later analysis, CDR3 sequences and most-parsimonious VDJ recombination scenarios were assigned using the TCRdist pipeline. In a later analysis, every TCR beta chain was defined by the combination of its CDR3 amino acid sequence and its V-gene family, and reads without a unique V-gene family were dropped. As a way to deal with suspected cross-contamination and a sequencing artifact, a later analysis dropped nearly 600 nucleotide sequences that were highly shared and had low generation probability. For each public chain, a later analysis derived a clonal expansion index from normalized ranks of inferred template counts within each repertoire. In a later analysis, generation probabilities were computed using a VDJ recombination model fitted to out-of-frame rearrangements, and the results were checked against IGoR. In a later analysis, hypergeometric tests were used to score TCR-TCR, TCR-HLA and TCR-CMV co-occurrence, with a repertoire-size bias correction applied to TCR pairs. False discovery rates were estimated in a later analysis by permuting HLA or CMV assignments 20 times. In a later analysis, co-occurring TCRs were grouped using DBSCAN, with TCRdist sequence similarity added in when clustering inside HLA-allele-positive subsets. Repertoires with fewer than 30,000 or more than 120,000 public chains, plus five repertoires with anomalous nucleotide sharing, were excluded from co-occurrence clustering. The table was pulled from immuneACCESS by TCRdb, which kept in-frame rearrangements only. Such tables lose some clones; where checked, under half of the loss comes from unresolved V genes, and the rest has no known cause. The V and J calls and clone size are taken from that table; D and trimming were inferred from the DNA. For this sample the table gives around 140,000 clones, of which approximately 10% were detected only once. The ten largest clones add up to about 6.7% of the sample.

This specimen comes from a study of cytomegalovirus exposure and HLA in healthy donors (dated by TCRdb to 2016 to 2017). For the wider study: An earlier analysis of some 600 of the donors reported 276 Gb of sequence data and about 120 million unique TCR beta sequences obtained from about 179 million T cells. Four to six DR-DQ haplotypes were handled as single units for association and clustering, since linkage in the cohort was strong. Rather than using new phenotypic data, the later analysis identified candidate immune exposures from TCR beta sequences and from how often those sequences occurred across donors. An early release that covered around 590 HLA-typed donors contained about 300 gigabases of sequencing data and 85 million to 100 million unique TCR sequences. In an earlier analysis of a few hundred of the donors, high-throughput TCR beta sequencing was used to judge whether each TCR beta V gene segment behaved as functional or pseudogenic. The genetic ancestry cluster associated with self-reported Caucasian donors included over 80% of the roughly 410 genotyped donors. A later genetic analysis took genome-wide SNP genotypes for about 65% of the 666 donors and used that subset as a discovery cohort. Donor age, sex, ethnicity and CMV serostatus were collected together with the repertoire data. Every discovery cohort repertoire had been produced on one sequencing platform. The study aimed to test whether cataloging public T cell receptors could reveal signatures of past pathogen exposure. The study profiled the T cell repertoires of some 610 subjects by immunosequencing and related them to cytomegalovirus serostatus. A separate validation cohort of 100 to 150 different subjects was used in addition to the roughly 700-subject first cohort. The number of typed donors differed by locus: roughly 620-630 for A, B, C, DRB1 and DQB1; approximately 540 for DQA1; 606 for DPA1; and roughly 490 for DPB1. In a later analysis, previously published TCR beta repertoires from several hundred donors were re-analyzed and high-resolution HLA genotyping was added so that TCR occurrence patterns could be studied. Class I and class II HLA loci were covered by the typing at four-digit resolution. Across approximately 420 genotyped donors of the cohort, an average of 235,054 unique TCR beta nucleotide sequences per donor were sequenced, and roughly a sixth of those sequences were non-productive. To predict cytomegalovirus infection status, the study combined high-throughput TCR immunosequencing, statistical association of individual TCRs with disease status, and machine learning. Findings and caveats that apply to the study as a whole: A further reported finding was that TCR beta sequences accurately predicted the HLA-A and HLA-B alleles for most subjects in the first cohort. It was suggested by the authors that the approach could potentially be generalized to other disease states and immunological phenotypes. A cluster of highly shared sequence variants was judged likely to be a technical artifact of the sequencing pipeline. Correlated functional status among segregating V segments might be attributable to linkage disequilibrium, but an unknown experimental factor could not be ruled out. Some IMGT-functional V segments, including TRBV6-2 and TRBV6-3, could not be told apart with the 87-base-pair reads, so those segments were excluded. A later analysis reported that several top co-occurrence clusters appeared linked to parvovirus B19, influenza, CMV and Epstein-Barr virus. In a later analysis, 16,951 TCR beta sequences were associated with specific HLA alleles at a false discovery rate of 0.05. While some public TCRs were present in many individuals, most TCR sequences turned up only very rarely across donors. A later genetic analysis associated a missense DCLRE1C variant with V-gene and J-gene trimming of TCR beta chains, and an independent cohort replicated the association. Because some donors lacked HLA typing at each locus, the association tests relied only on the typed subset. The study gave a list of some 150 TCR beta chains associated with cytomegalovirus. In a later analysis, the rate of TCR association differed among HLA loci, with DRB1 alleles having the most associated TCRs and HLA-C alleles having the fewest. The presence/absence analyses assumed that sequencing depth was roughly uniform across donors, and that assumption may not be true. In an earlier analysis of some 550 of the donors, most TCR beta V segments were observed in productive rearrangements about 87% or about 30% of the time, broadly matching IMGT annotations. In vitro tests confirmed that a few of the cytomegalovirus-associated TCR beta chains recognize cytomegalovirus antigens. In a later analysis, most CMV-associated TCR beta chains were found to appear HLA-restricted, with HLA associations seemingly driven largely by CMV exposure. The only immune exposure information available for the cohort was CMV serostatus. The cohort was sequenced for TCR beta chains only, and without alpha or paired-chain data the features that could be detected were limited. In a later analysis, HLA-associated TCR beta chains showed more clonal expansion and lower generation probabilities than non-associated chains that were equally common. The classifier was reported to diagnose cytomegalovirus status with high specificity and sensitivity in both the original cohort and the validation cohort. Approximately 18 rarely observed V segments, including chromosome 9 orphons, were excluded from the earlier analysis of several hundred of the donors because counts were too low. A later genetic analysis reported fewer N-insertions in productive TCRs among donors in an Asian-associated ancestry cluster than the roughly 720-donor mean. When HLA alleles, especially DR and DQ, strongly co-occurred, attributing TCR associations to individual alleles was difficult.

V sheds 10 bases and J sheds 0 bases, leaving 16 bases between their ends. The CDR3, from cysteine to phenylalanine, totals 14 residues. Solely the CDR3 DNA is kept, with 42 bases framed from the first base. Via the germline V gene, CDR1 is ENHRY and CDR2 SYGVKD. The cohort comprised some 730 healthy bone marrow donors. At the time of sampling, all cohort members were nominally healthy, though unrecorded immune exposures were likely present. The donor tested CMV seropositive and was one of the 289 seropositive cohort members. A peripheral blood sample was collected from each donor, and TCR beta sequencing was performed on peripheral blood mononuclear cells. The Qiagen DNeasy Blood Extraction Kit was used to extract genomic DNA from the blood cell samples.

Sequencing was carried out using PBMCs. The sequence was collected from a woman aged 40 to 50 in good health and CMV-seropositive. The chain is made from TRBV10-3 and TRBJ2-7, and possibly TRBD1, on 6 matching bases. The CDR3 reads CATRRQESSYEQYF. The nucleotides read TGTGCCACGCGCCGACAGGAGAGCTCCTACGAGCAGTACTTC.